One and the same sample provided the 9 T cell receptor beta chains below, sequenced in a study of T cells in Graves' hyperthyroidism and ophthalmopathy (dated 2019 in TCRdb). Libraries were constructed by multiplex PCR. Sequenced using an Illumina HiSeq 2000. The TCR beta CDR3 regions were amplified from the RNA transcripts. The TCR CDR3 was subjected to a first round of RT-PCR using the HTBI primer set and the Qiagen OneStep RT-PCR kit. TCRdb took the public reads, trimmed them with fastp at Q25, ran MiXCR for clone calling and kept in-frame beta chains. Each CDR3 protein gets just one entry, which takes the most common genes and DNA from the rows behind it. The sample table contains about 700,000 distinct CDR3 sequences; only one count was recorded for about 14% of them. The ten largest account for about 9.4% of the sample. Sequencing was done on a sample of blood. The receptors here all came from a woman aged 18 to 35 with Graves' hyperthyroidism.

V and J are TRBV6-1 and TRBJ2-1; 8 bases match TRBD2. Trimming cost V 10 bases and J 5 bases; bases outside gene matches: 16. Germline V CDR1 and CDR2: MNHNS, SASEGT. The CDR3 has 16 amino acids. CDR3 region: CATKGRTGGRDNEQFF. For the CDR3, the DNA is TGTGCCACCAAAGGTAGAACGGGAGGGAGGGACAATGAGCAGTTCTTC.

This clonotype has a handful of counts. A single base separates this from a much larger clone, so it may be a read error. The chain recombines TRBV20-1 with TRBJ2-7; D not certain. This CDR3 region has 12 residues. The V gene's germline CDR1 is DFQATT and CDR2 SNEGSKA (reference sequence). CDR3: CSARVSPYEQHF. CDR3 coding DNA: TGCAGTGCTAGAGTCAGCCCCTACGAGCAGCACTTC.

This clonotype was observed a few times. The rearrangement links TRBV19 to TRBJ2-2; either TRBD1 or TRBD2 may fit D (6 bases each). CDR3 length equals 15 residues. V lost 1 base and J 6 bases, leaving 12 bases between the germline ends. Germline V gives CDR1 LNHDA, CDR2 SQIVND (reference sequence). The CDR3 sequence is CASSIASGAAGELFF. The CDR3 DNA reads as TGTGCCAGTAGTATAGCGTCGGGGGCTGCCGGGGAGCTGTTTTTT.

In its sample, this clonotype was seen many times. The CDR3 sequence is CASSEVSSNQPQHF. The DNA for the CDR3 is TGTGCCAGCAGTGAAGTCTCTAGCAATCAGCCCCAGCATTTT. The chain has TRBV6-1 and TRBJ1-5; D not resolved. CDR1 and CDR2 (germline): MNHNS, SASEGT. This CDR3 is built from 14 residues. Trimming removed 1 base from V and 0 bases from J, with 4 bases in between.

In its sample, this clonotype was seen many times. The chain carries TRBV18 and TRBJ2-1; perhaps D is TRBD1 or TRBD2 (5 bases each). CDR3 length equals 16 residues. CDR1 is KGHSH, CDR2 LQKENI, per germline. V gave up 3 bases and J gave up 0 bases, with 12 bases separating them. The CDR3 reads CASSPWDENSYNEQFF. DNA of the CDR3: TGTGCCAGCTCACCCTGGGACGAAAACTCCTACAATGAGCAGTTCTTC.

This clonotype has ten or more counts. The V gene is TRBV28, the J gene TRBJ2-7; a weak D match, TRBD1 (6 bases). The CDR3 consists of 14 residues. CDR1 is MDHEN, CDR2 SYDVKM, per germline. Trimming removed 6 bases at V and 6 bases at J, with 18 bases between. The CDR3 reads CASRNTGRGGEQYF. The CDR3 nucleotides are TGTGCCAGCAGAAATACAGGGCGAGGCGGCGAGCAGTACTTC. The full variable domain, with the rest looked up from reference TRBV28 and TRBJ2-7, is DVKVTQSSRYLVKRTGEKVFLECVQDMDHENMFWYRQDPGLGLRLIYFSYDVKMKEKGDIPEGYSVSREKKERFSLILESASTNQTSMYLCASRNTGRGGEQYFGPGTRLTVT.

This rearrangement joins TRBV11-2 to TRBJ2-7; 7 nucleotides match TRBD1. Germline V gives CDR1 SGHAT, CDR2 FQNNGV. CDR3 length equals 18 residues. V dropped 1 base and J dropped 3; count of bases not matched to a gene: 15. This CDR3 reads CASSLVIGYRGPIYEQYF. In nucleotides, the CDR3 is TGTGCCAGCAGCTTAGTCATAGGGTACAGGGGTCCAATCTACGAGCAGTACTTC. Full variable domain (remainder filled in from reference TRBV11-2 and TRBJ2-7): EAGVAQSPRYKIIEKRQSVAFWCNPISGHATLYWYQQILGQGPKLLIQFQNNGVVDDSQLPKDRFSAERLKGVDSTLKIQPAKLEDSAVYLCASSLVIGYRGPIYEQYFGPGTRLTVT.

This clonotype was seen ten or more times. This chain connects TRBV6-1 to TRBJ1-5; D is perhaps TRBD1 (5 bases). CDR1 MNHNS and CDR2 SASEGT come from the germline V gene. The V gene lost 6 bases and the J gene lost 4 bases, with 19 bases spanning the gap. This CDR3 contains 16 residues. Written as DNA, the CDR3 is TGTGCCAGCAGCCCCTATAGACAGAAAGCAAATCAGCCCCAGCATTTT. Protein sequence: CASSPYRQKANQPQHF.

This clonotype was observed many times. The V and J genes are TRBV20-1 and TRBJ2-7; 7 nucleotides match TRBD1. The CDR3 contains 15 residues. Germline lookup yields CDR1 DFQATT and CDR2 SNEGSKA (reference sequence). V shed 0 bases and J 0 bases; nucleotides not matched to a gene: 5. In nucleotides, the CDR3 is TGCAGTGCTAGAGATCGACAGGGCTCCTCCTACGAGCAGTACTTC. As protein: CSARDRQGSSYEQYF.